These 4 T cell receptor beta chains were sequenced from one sample in a study of control samples from healthy donors and cancer patients. Clones were read by immunoSEQ multiplex PCR, and TCRdb kept only the in-frame ones, dropping some. Here the sample spans roughly 80,000 clones, around nine tenths being singletons. Sequencing was performed on PBMCs. All receptors come from a woman in her fifties or sixties with head and neck cancer.

This chain connects TRBV3-1 (or the pseudogene TRBV3-2) to TRBJ2-3, with 8 bases matching TRBD2. Trimming at V came to 3 bases and at J to 2 bases, leaving 10 bases not matched to a gene. There are 17 residues in the CDR3. Germline V gives CDR1 LGHDT, CDR2 YNNKEL (reference sequence). CDR3: CASSHGRRGGNTDTQYF. The CDR3 nucleotides are TGTGCCAGCAGCCACGGGCGCCGGGGGGGTAACACAGATACGCAGTATTTT.

This chain uses TRBV5-1 with TRBJ2-6; the D call may be TRBD1 or TRBD2 (5 bases each). Germline CDR1 is SGHRS and CDR2 is YFSETQ. The CDR3 has 14 amino acids. With 4 bases removed from V and 2 bases from J, the gap between germline ends came to 7 bases. The CDR3 sequence: CASSMGAGANVLTF. The CDR3 region has the DNA TGCGCCAGCAGCATGGGGGCTGGGGCCAACGTCCTGACTTTC.

This chain uses TRBV2 with TRBJ1-1; maybe TRBD1 (5 bases). Looked up from germline, CDR1 is SNHLY and CDR2 is FYNNEI. Trimming left V 0 bases short and J 10 bases short, with 21 bases between. CDR3 length: 16 amino acids. CDR3 nucleotide sequence: TGTGCCAGCAGTGAAGCAACCACCTTCCATACTGGGGGAGCTTTCTTT. Translation gives CASSEATTFHTGGAFF.

The chain couples TRBV29-1 to TRBJ2-1; D is unclear. CDR3 size: 11 residues. Trimming left V 6 bases short and J 5 bases short, with 8 bases between. Germline V gives CDR1 SQVTM, CDR2 ANQGSEA. This CDR3 is CSVSEDNEQFF. DNA for the CDR3: TGCAGCGTCTCTGAGGACAATGAGCAGTTCTTC.